This T cell receptor beta chain was found in a study of cytomegalovirus exposure and HLA in healthy donors. A note on this clone: Its antigen is still unknown.

Primers for the PCR totalled 60 Vbeta and 13 Jbeta. Libraries were prepared by immunoSEQ multiplex PCR; TCRdb keeps only in-frame clonotypes and omits some of them. In the table there are about 190,000 clones, 65% to 75% of which are singletons. This CDR3 is built from 15 residues. Germline V lookup: CDR1 SGHRS, CDR2 YFSETQ. Unmatched junction bases numbered 1, after V lost 0 bases and J lost 5 bases. Study findings and constraints: A later analysis found that most CMV-associated TCR beta chains appeared HLA-restricted. HLA alleles showed associations with about 17,000 TCR beta sequences in a later analysis, at a 0.05 false discovery rate.

The sequence came from a man under 40 in good health and CMV-seropositive. The chain uses TRBV5-1 and TRBJ1-6, with 8 bases that match TRBD1. Sequencing input: PBMCs. CDR3 in amino acids: CASSLVTGDNSPLHF. The CDR3 region has the DNA TGCGCCAGCAGCTTGGTGACAGGGGATAATTCACCCCTCCACTTT.